This T cell receptor (beta chain) came from a study of OX40 agonist ivuxolimab in advanced cancers. Libraries were prepared by immunoSEQ multiplex PCR; TCRdb keeps only in-frame clonotypes and omits some of them. The data show 70,000 to 85,000 clones, with roughly 88% seen just once and about 1% held by the top ten. The CDR3 loop spans 13 amino acids. The germline V gene encodes CDR1 SGHTA and CDR2 FQGNSA. With V trimmed by 5 bases and J by 5 bases, 4 bases remained unmatched. This specimen was CD4+ or CD8+ T cells sorted from blood, taken in a trial of the OX40 agonist ivuxolimab. J is TRBJ2-5 and V is TRBV7-2, with 8 bases fitting TRBD2. The TCR originated in an adult with an advanced solid tumor such as melanoma, head and neck, liver or kidney cancer. The CDR3 is CASSPGGLETQYF. The CDR3 DNA reads TGTGCCAGCAGCCCGGGGGGGCTGGAGACCCAGTACTTC.